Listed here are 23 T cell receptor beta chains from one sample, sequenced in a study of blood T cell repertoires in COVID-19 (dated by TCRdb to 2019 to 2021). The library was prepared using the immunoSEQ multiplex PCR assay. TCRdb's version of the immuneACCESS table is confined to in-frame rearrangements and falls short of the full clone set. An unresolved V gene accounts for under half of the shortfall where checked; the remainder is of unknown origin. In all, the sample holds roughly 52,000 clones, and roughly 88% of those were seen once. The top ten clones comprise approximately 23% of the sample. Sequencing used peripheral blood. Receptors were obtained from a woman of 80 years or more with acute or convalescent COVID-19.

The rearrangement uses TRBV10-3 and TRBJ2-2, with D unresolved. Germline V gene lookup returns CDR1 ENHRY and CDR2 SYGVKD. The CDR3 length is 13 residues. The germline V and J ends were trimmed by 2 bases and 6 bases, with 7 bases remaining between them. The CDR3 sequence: CAISEVDPGELFF. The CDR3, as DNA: TGTGCCATCAGTGAGGTAGATCCCGGGGAGCTGTTTTTT.

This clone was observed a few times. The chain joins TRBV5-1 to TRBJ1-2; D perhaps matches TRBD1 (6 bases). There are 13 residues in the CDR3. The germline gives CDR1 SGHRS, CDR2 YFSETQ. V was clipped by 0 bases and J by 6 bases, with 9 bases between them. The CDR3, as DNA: TGCGCCAGCAGCTTGGAACAGGGCCATGGCTACACCTTC. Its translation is CASSLEQGHGYTF.

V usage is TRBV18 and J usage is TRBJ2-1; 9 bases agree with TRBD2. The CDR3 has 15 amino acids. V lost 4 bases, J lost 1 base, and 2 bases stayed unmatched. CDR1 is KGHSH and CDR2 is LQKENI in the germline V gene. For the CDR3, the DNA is TGTGCCAGCTCACGCAGCGGGAGGTCCTACAATGAGCAGTTCTTC. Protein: CASSRSGRSYNEQFF. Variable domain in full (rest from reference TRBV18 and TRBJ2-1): NAGVMQNPRHLVRRRGQEARLRCSPMKGHSHVYWYRQLPEEGLKFMVYLQKENIIDESGMPKERFSAEFPKEGPSILRIQQVVRGDSAAYFCASSRSGRSYNEQFFGPGTRLTVL.

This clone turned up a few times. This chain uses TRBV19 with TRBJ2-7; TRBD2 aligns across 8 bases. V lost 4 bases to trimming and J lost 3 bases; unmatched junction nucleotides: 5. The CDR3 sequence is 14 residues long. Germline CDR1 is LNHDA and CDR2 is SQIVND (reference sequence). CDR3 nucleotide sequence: TGTGCCAGTAGTAGGACTAGCACCAGCTACGAGCAGTACGTC. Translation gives CASSRTSTSYEQYV.

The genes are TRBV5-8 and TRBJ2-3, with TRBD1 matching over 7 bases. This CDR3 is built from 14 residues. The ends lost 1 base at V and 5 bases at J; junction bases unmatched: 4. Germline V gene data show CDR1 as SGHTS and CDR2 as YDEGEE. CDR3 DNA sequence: TGTGCCAGCAGCTTGTTTCACAGGGGAGATACGCAGTATTTT. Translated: CASSLFHRGDTQYF.

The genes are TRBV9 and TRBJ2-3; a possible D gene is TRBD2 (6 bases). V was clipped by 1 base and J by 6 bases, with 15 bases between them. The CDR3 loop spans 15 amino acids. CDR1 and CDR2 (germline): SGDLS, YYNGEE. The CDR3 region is CASSVNGGSRDTQYF. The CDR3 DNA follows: TGTGCCAGCAGCGTAAACGGGGGTTCGAGGGATACGCAGTATTTT.

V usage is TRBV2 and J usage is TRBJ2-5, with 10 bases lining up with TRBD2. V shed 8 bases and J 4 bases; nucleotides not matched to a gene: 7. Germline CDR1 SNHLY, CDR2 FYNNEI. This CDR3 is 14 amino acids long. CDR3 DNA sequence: TGTGCCAGCCAGACTAGCGGGTTCGCAGAGACCCAGTACTTC. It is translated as CASQTSGFAETQYF. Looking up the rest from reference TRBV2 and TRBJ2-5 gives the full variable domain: EPEVTQTPSHQVTQMGQEVILRCVPISNHLYFYWYRQILGQKVEFLVSFYNNEISEKSEIFDDQFSVERPDGSNFTLKIRSTKLEDSAMYFCASQTSGFAETQYFGPGTRLLVL.

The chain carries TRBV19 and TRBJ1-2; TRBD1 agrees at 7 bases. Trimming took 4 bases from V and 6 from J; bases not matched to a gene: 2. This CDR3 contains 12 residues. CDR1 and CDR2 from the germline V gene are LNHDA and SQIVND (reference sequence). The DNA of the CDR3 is TGTGCCAGTAGTAACAGGGGCCATGGCTACACCTTC. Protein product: CASSNRGHGYTF.

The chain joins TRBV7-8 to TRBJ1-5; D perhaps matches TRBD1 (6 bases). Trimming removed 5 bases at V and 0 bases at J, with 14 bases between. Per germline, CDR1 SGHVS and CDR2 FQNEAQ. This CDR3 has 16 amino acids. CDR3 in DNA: TGTGCCAGCAGCCGAGAGCAGGGGAATAGCAATCAGCCCCAGCATTTT. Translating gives CASSREQGNSNQPQHF.

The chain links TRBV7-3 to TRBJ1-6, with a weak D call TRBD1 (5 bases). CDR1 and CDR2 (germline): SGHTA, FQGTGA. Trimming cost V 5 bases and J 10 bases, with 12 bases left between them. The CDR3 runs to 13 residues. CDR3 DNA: TGTGCCAGCAGCCCCGACAGACAATCACCCCTCCACTTT. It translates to CASSPDRQSPLHF.

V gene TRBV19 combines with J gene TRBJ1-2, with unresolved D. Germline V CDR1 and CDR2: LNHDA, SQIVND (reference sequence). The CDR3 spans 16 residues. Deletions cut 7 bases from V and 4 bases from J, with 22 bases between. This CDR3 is CASTTYTSRGRYGYTF. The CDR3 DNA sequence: TGTGCCAGTACCACTTACACATCCCGCGGCCGCTATGGCTACACCTTC.

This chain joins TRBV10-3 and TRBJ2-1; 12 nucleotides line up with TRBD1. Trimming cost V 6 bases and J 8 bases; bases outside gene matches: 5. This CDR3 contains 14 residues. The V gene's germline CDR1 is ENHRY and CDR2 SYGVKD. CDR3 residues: CAIRWDRGRDEQFF. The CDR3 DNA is TGTGCCATCAGGTGGGACAGGGGGCGCGATGAGCAGTTCTTC.

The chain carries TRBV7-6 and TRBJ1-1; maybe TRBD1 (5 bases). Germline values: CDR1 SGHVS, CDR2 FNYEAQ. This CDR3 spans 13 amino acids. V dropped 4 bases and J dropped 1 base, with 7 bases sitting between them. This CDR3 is CASSSQENTEAFF. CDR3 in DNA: TGTGCCAGCAGCTCACAGGAGAACACTGAAGCTTTCTTT.

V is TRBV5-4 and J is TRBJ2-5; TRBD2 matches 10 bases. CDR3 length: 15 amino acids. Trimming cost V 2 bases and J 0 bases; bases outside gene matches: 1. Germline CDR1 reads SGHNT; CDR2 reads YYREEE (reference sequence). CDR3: CASSLLAGYQETQYF. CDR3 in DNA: TGTGCCAGCAGCTTACTAGCGGGGTACCAAGAGACCCAGTACTTC. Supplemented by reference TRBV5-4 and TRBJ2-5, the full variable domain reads ETGVTQSPTHLIKTRGQQVTLRCSSQSGHNTVSWYQQALGQGPQFIFQYYREEENGRGNFPPRFSGLQFPNYSSELNVNALELDDSALYLCASSLLAGYQETQYFGPGTRLLVL.

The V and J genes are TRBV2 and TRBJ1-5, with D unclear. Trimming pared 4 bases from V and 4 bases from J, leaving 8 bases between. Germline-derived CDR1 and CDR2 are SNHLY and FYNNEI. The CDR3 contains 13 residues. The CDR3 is CASSANFNQPQHF. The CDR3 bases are TGTGCCAGCAGTGCGAACTTTAATCAGCCCCAGCATTTT. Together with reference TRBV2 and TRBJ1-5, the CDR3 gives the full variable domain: EPEVTQTPSHQVTQMGQEVILRCVPISNHLYFYWYRQILGQKVEFLVSFYNNEISEKSEIFDDQFSVERPDGSNFTLKIRSTKLEDSAMYFCASSANFNQPQHFGDGTRLSIL.

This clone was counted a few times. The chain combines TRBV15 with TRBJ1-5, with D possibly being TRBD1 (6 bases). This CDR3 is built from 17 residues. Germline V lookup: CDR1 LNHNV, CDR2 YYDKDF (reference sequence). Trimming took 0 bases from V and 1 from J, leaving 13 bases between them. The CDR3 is CATSRESTGRSNQPQHF. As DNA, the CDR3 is TGTGCCACCAGCAGAGAGTCAACAGGGAGAAGCAATCAGCCCCAGCATTTT.

The DNA of the CDR3 is TGTGCCAGCAGCTCCGGACAGGGTCAAAAACTGTTTTTT. Translation: CASSSGQGQKLFF. This chain uses TRBV11-3 with TRBJ1-4, with 8 bases identical to TRBD1. The CDR3 loop spans 13 amino acids. With 4 bases clipped from V and 9 bases from J, the junction kept 4 bases outside the gene matches. The V gene's germline CDR1 is SGHNT and CDR2 YENEEA.

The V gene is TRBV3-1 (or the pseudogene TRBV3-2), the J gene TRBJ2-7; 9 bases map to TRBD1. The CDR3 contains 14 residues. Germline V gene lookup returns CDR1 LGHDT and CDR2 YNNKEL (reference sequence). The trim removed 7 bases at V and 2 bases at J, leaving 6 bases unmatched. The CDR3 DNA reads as TGTGCCAGCACGCTCGGGACAGGGCCCTACGAGCAGTACTTC. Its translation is CASTLGTGPYEQYF.

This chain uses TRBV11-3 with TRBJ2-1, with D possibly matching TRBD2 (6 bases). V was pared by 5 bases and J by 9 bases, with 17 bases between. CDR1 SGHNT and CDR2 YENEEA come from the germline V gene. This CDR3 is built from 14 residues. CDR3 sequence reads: CASSPRGSFGEQFF. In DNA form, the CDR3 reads TGTGCCAGCAGCCCCCGGGGGAGCTTCGGTGAGCAGTTCTTC. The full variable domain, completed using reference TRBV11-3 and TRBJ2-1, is EAGVVQSPRYKIIEKKQPVAFWCNPISGHNTLYWYLQNLGQGPELLIRYENEEAVDDSQLPKDRFSAERLKGVDSTLKIQPAELGDSAVYLCASSPRGSFGEQFFGPGTRLTVL.

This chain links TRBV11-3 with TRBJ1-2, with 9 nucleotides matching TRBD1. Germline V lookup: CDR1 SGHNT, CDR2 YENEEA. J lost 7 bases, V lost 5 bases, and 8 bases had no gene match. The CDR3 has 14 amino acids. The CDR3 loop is CASSKAGTGIGYTF. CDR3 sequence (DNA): TGTGCCAGCAGCAAAGCCGGGACAGGGATTGGCTACACCTTC.

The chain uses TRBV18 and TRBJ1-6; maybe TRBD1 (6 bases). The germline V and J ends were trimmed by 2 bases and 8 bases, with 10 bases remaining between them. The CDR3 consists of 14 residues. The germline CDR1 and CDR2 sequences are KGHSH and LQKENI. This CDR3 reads CASSPTGWDSPLHF. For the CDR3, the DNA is TGTGCCAGCTCACCAACAGGGTGGGATTCACCCCTCCACTTT.

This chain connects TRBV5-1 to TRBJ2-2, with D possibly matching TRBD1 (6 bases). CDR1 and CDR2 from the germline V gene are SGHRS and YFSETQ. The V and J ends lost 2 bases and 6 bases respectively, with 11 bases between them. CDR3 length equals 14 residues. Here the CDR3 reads CASSLLQGAGELFF. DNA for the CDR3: TGCGCCAGCAGCTTATTACAGGGAGCCGGGGAGCTGTTTTTT.

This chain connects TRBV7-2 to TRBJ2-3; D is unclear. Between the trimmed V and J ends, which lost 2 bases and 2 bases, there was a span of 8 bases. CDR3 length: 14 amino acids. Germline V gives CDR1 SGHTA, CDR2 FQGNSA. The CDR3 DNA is TGTGCCAGCAGCTTAAGTTTCTACACAGATACGCAGTATTTT. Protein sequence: CASSLSFYTDTQYF.